This T cell receptor (beta chain) was found in a study of TIL therapy for anti-PD-1-resistant metastatic lung cancer. Study as a whole: Tumors were harvested before any PD-1/PD-L1 blockade.

The libraries were made with immunoSEQ v3. Libraries were prepared by immunoSEQ multiplex PCR; TCRdb keeps only in-frame clonotypes and omits some of them. Among about 57,000 clones listed, about 80% were seen once. The sample's time point: pre-treatment sample, taken before nivolumab and TIL therapy. Adults with stage 4 NSCLC were enrolled in a phase I trial. Trimming pared 4 bases from V and 0 bases from J, leaving 16 bases between. The CDR3 consists of 16 residues. Per the germline V gene, CDR1 is SGHTA and CDR2 is FQGNSA. The chain carries TRBV7-2 and TRBJ2-7, with D tentatively TRBD2 (5 bases). The sequencing used blood, collected at baseline. This sequence was found in a woman aged 30-79 years with non-small cell lung cancer. CDR3 nucleotides: TGTGCCAGCAGCTCTGATCGGGGTTTAAGCTCCTACGAGCAGTACTTC. It yields the protein CASSSDRGLSSYEQYF. Full variable domain (remainder filled in from reference TRBV7-2 and TRBJ2-7): GAGVSQSPSNKVTEKGKDVELRCDPISGHTALYWYRQSLGQGLEFLIYFQGNSAPDKSGLPSDRFSAERTGGSVSTLTIQRTQQEDSAVYLCASSSDRGLSSYEQYFGPGTRLTVT.